What follows are 24 T cell receptor beta chains derived from one specimen sequenced in a study of blood T cells in healthy people across ages. A J-beta primer mix and a sample-barcoded 5' primer were used in a second PCR of about 7 to 12 cycles. TCRdb processed the 5' RACE reads anew with MiXCR; each CDR3 protein has one entry. The profile shows 650,000 to 950,000 distinct CDR3 sequences, roughly 44% of them singletons. Sequencing input: blood. The receptors were gathered from a man aged 55-75 years in good health.

This clonotype was seen just once. The chain combines TRBV5-6 with TRBJ1-1; TRBD1 is a possible D gene (5 bases). CDR1 and CDR2 from the germline V gene are SGHDT and YYEEEE. The CDR3 runs 16 residues. Deletions cut 0 bases from V and 4 bases from J, with 16 bases between. CDR3 region: CASSLAFGARGTEAFF. Written as DNA, the CDR3 is TGTGCCAGCAGCTTGGCTTTCGGGGCGCGGGGCACTGAAGCTTTCTTT.

J is TRBJ1-1 and V is TRBV27, with 8 bases that match TRBD1. V lost 8 bases, J lost 4 bases, and 6 bases stayed unmatched. The germline V gene has CDR1 MNHEY and CDR2 SMNVEV (reference sequence). CDR3 length: 13 residues. Here the CDR3 reads CASWTGLVTEAFF. In DNA form, the CDR3 reads TGTGCCAGCTGGACAGGGTTGGTCACTGAAGCTTTCTTT.

The chain is built from TRBV7-2 and TRBJ1-1; the D gene is possibly TRBD1 (5 bases). The CDR3 length is 14 residues. V lost 5 bases and J lost 6, with 16 bases in between. Germline lookup yields CDR1 SGHTA and CDR2 FQGNSA. CDR3 sequence: CASSTQGPTPEAFF. DNA of the CDR3: TGTGCCAGCAGCACCCAGGGCCCGACCCCTGAAGCTTTCTTT.

The chain carries TRBV12-3 or TRBV12-4 and TRBJ2-3; no firm D call. V gave up 3 bases and J gave up 5 bases, with 6 bases separating them. The CDR3 has 12 amino acids. For the CDR3, the DNA is TGTGCCAGCAGTTTTCATGGAGATACGCAGTATTTT. Translating gives CASSFHGDTQYF.

The chain recombines TRBV4-2 with TRBJ2-1; D is tentatively TRBD1 or TRBD2 (5 bases each). V was shortened by 3 bases and J by 12 bases, with 9 bases between the two germline ends. This CDR3 is built from 11 residues. Germline-derived CDR1 and CDR2 are LGHNA and YNFKEQ. CDR3 residues: CASSQGVRQFF. DNA of the CDR3: TGTGCCAGCAGCCAGGGGGTCAGGCAGTTCTTC.

The rearrangement uses TRBV20-1 and TRBJ2-1; 7 bases are a match to TRBD2. Germline CDR1 reads DFQATT; CDR2 reads SNEGSKA (reference sequence). Trimming took 6 bases from V and 3 from J; bases not matched to a gene: 5. This CDR3 has 13 residues. The CDR3 protein is CSAKRGRYNEQFF. The CDR3 DNA follows: TGCAGTGCCAAGCGGGGCCGCTACAATGAGCAGTTCTTC.

This clonotype was counted once. In this CDR3 the conserved last residue, phenylalanine or tryptophan, is missing, so a read error is likely. The CDR3 spells CASSPPPGKAETDTQYS. The CDR3 DNA follows: TGTGCCAGCAGCCCGCCCCCAGGAAAGGCCGAAACAGATACGCAGTATTCC. The rearrangement joins TRBV12-3 or TRBV12-4 to TRBJ2-3; no reliable D call. The CDR3 is made up of 17 amino acids. The ends were cut back, 6 bases at V and 3 bases at J, with 22 bases in the middle.

This clonotype was seen ten or more times. This sequence joins TRBV18 and TRBJ2-7; D perhaps matches TRBD2 (6 bases). V was clipped by 3 bases and J by 4 bases, with 7 bases between them. CDR1 is KGHSH and CDR2 is LQKENI in the germline V gene. The CDR3 consists of 12 residues. CDR3 region: CASSPGGYEQYF. DNA of the CDR3: TGTGCCAGCTCACCCGGGGGTTACGAGCAGTACTTC.

In this sample, this clonotype turned up a few times. V usage is TRBV24-1 and J usage is TRBJ2-7, with D uncertain. Trimming removed 1 base at V and 5 bases at J, with 2 bases between. This CDR3 has 11 residues. CDR1 KGHDR and CDR2 SFDVKD come from the germline V gene. The DNA of the CDR3 is TGTGCCACCAGTGATTTCCACGAGCAGTACTTC. Its translation: CATSDFHEQYF.

For this clonotype: One junction end does not reproduce the germline sequence, and a read error may be involved. The gene calls are TRBV20-1 and TRBJ2-2; no clear D gene. This CDR3 is 12 amino acids long. Germline CDR1 DFQATT, CDR2 SNEGSKA (reference sequence). The CDR3 bases are TGCAGCGCTAGACCCGTCGGAGGGGAGCTGTTTTTT. Translating it yields CSARPVGGELFF.

The chain links TRBV4-3 to TRBJ2-1; 7 bases fit TRBD1. V shed 4 bases and J 4 bases; nucleotides not matched to a gene: 4. Germline V gene lookup returns CDR1 LGHNA and CDR2 YSLEER. This CDR3 comprises 14 residues. The CDR3 reads CASSPDRWYNEQFF. In nucleotides, the CDR3 is TGCGCCAGCAGCCCGGACAGGTGGTACAATGAGCAGTTCTTC.

The rearrangement joins TRBV5-1 to TRBJ2-1; perhaps D is TRBD1 or TRBD2 (5 bases each). CDR1 is SGHRS and CDR2 is YFSETQ in the germline V gene. The ends were cut back, 4 bases at V and 9 bases at J, with 14 bases in the middle. This CDR3 has 13 residues. The DNA for the CDR3 is TGCGCCAGCAGCCCCGGGACCACCTCTGAGCAGTTCTTC. Amino acid sequence: CASSPGTTSEQFF.

The chain uses TRBV5-7 and TRBJ1-6; D possibly corresponds to TRBD1 (5 bases). TRBV5-7 is sorted into the ORF group, with uncertain function. The CDR3 is 13 amino acids. Trimming shortened V by 0 bases and J by 9 bases, and 7 bases separated the two germline ends. The CDR3 region has the DNA TGTGCCAGCAGCTTGGAAGGGGTTTCACCCCTCCACTTT. Translated, it gives CASSLEGVSPLHF.

In nucleotides, the CDR3 is TGTGCCAGCAGTGACGCGGTCCCGCTTGGGGGGACCCAGTACTTC. Residues: CASSDAVPLGGTQYF. The chain couples TRBV25-1 to TRBJ2-7; D possibly matches TRBD1 or TRBD2 (5 bases each). The J call could be wrong; TRBJ2-5 is a better fit for the DNA end. Germline V gene data show CDR1 as MGHDK and CDR2 as SYGVNS. CDR3 length: 15 amino acids.

The chain combines TRBV27 with TRBJ2-4, with 7 positions matching TRBD1. The J call may be faulty, since TRBJ2-7 better matches the DNA end. The germline V gene encodes CDR1 MNHEY and CDR2 SMNVEV (reference sequence). This CDR3 region has 14 residues. The CDR3 region has the DNA TGTGCCAGCAGTGCCGGGACAGTGATCTACGAGCAGTACTTC. Translated, it gives CASSAGTVIYEQYF.

This clonotype turned up a few times. V gene TRBV6-6 combines with J gene TRBJ2-5; 7 nucleotides match TRBD2. The CDR3 extends over 15 amino acids. The junction had 2 bases not matched to a gene; V was cut back by 0 bases and J by 1 base. Germline assignment: CDR1 MNHNY and CDR2 SVGAGI (reference sequence). In DNA, the CDR3 is TGTGCCAGCAGTTACTCTGCTAGCGGCCAAGAGACCCAGTACTTC. Its protein product is CASSYSASGQETQYF.

The chain joins TRBV20-1 to TRBJ1-4; D is uncertain. CDR1 and CDR2 (germline): DFQATT, SNEGSKA (reference sequence). The CDR3 extends over 13 amino acids. Trimming shortened V by 4 bases and J by 5 bases, and 11 bases separated the two germline ends. CDR3: CSANRTPNEKLFF. Here the CDR3 DNA reads TGCAGTGCTAACCGGACGCCCAATGAAAAACTGTTTTTT.

A few counts support this clonotype. DNA for the CDR3: TGTGCCAGCAGCGCAACAGGGAAGCCCCCCTACGAGCAGTACTTC. As protein: CASSATGKPPYEQYF. V and J are TRBV9 and TRBJ2-7; a weak D match, TRBD1 (6 bases). The CDR3 sequence is 15 residues long. Germline V gene lookup returns CDR1 SGDLS and CDR2 YYNGEE. V dropped 3 bases and J dropped 2 bases, with 15 bases sitting between them.

This clonotype came up a few times. The V gene is TRBV9, the J gene TRBJ1-2; 7 positions match TRBD1. The CDR3 is made up of 15 amino acids. CDR1 and CDR2 (germline): SGDLS, YYNGEE. Trimming cost V 4 bases and J 0 bases; bases outside gene matches: 6. The CDR3 region has the DNA TGTGCCAGCAGCCGTGGACAGGCCACTAACTATGGCTACACCTTC. It encodes CASSRGQATNYGYTF.

V is TRBV3-1 and J is TRBJ1-2; D remains unclear. The germline gives CDR1 LGHDT, CDR2 YNNKEL (reference sequence). V was clipped by 0 bases and J by 3 bases, with 11 bases between them. This CDR3 comprises 15 residues. In nucleotides, the CDR3 is TGTGCCAGCAGCCAAGATCTCCGGGGAGACTATGGCTACACCTTC. It yields the protein CASSQDLRGDYGYTF.

The chain employs TRBV7-2 and TRBJ2-7; unclear D gene. CDR3 size: 13 residues. From germline, CDR1 is SGHTA and CDR2 FQGNSA. V lost 5 bases and J lost 4, with 12 bases in between. The CDR3 nucleotides read TGTGCCAGCAGCCCCAAGGACGTATACGAGCAGTACTTC. It encodes CASSPKDVYEQYF.

This clonotype was found a few times. The rearrangement joins TRBV7-2 to TRBJ2-2; D unclear. V was shortened by 0 bases and J by 3 bases, with 2 bases between the two germline ends. Germline CDR1 reads SGHTA; CDR2 reads FQGNSA. The CDR3 totals 13 residues. CDR3 sequence: CASSLAHTGELFF. CDR3 coding DNA: TGTGCCAGCAGCTTAGCGCACACCGGGGAGCTGTTTTTT.

This clonotype has just a few counts. The V call is TRBV5-1, the J call TRBJ2-7, with 7 bases that match TRBD1. In germline, CDR1 is SGHRS, CDR2 YFSETQ. Germline trimming cut 4 bases from V and 4 bases from J; bases unmatched to any gene: 5. The CDR3 sequence is 13 residues long. The CDR3 is CASSDAGGYEQYF. In nucleotides, the CDR3 is TGCGCCAGCAGCGACGCAGGGGGTTACGAGCAGTACTTC.

The chain carries TRBV25-1 and TRBJ2-5, with TRBD1 matching over 11 bases. V gave up 2 bases and J gave up 5 bases; unmatched junction bases: 4. Germline assignment: CDR1 MGHDK and CDR2 SYGVNS. The CDR3 contains 15 residues. As DNA, the CDR3 is TGTGCCAGCAGTGAACCCGGGACAGGGGGGGAGACCCAGTACTTC. Translation gives CASSEPGTGGETQYF.